A single T cell receptor beta chain is shown here with its context. Some clones are missing from TCRdb's copy, which holds only in-frame ones; the method was immunoSEQ multiplex PCR. The data hold approximately 170,000 clones, with less than 90% observed a single time. Documented time point: blood 4 weeks post-SBRT, at nephrectomy. Treatment indicated: 15 Gy SBRT to primary tumor, nephrectomy 4 weeks later. This sample is drawn from a study of radiation and T cells in renal cell carcinoma. CDR1 is SGHNT, CDR2 YYREEE, per germline (reference sequence). After removal of 1 base from V and 3 bases from J, the junction contained 3 bases not matched to a gene. The CDR3 spans 14 residues.

The starting material was blood, obtained from a patient whose treatment included radiotherapy and nephrectomy. The sequence was collected from a woman aged 50 to 60 with renal cell carcinoma. V usage is TRBV5-4 and J usage is TRBJ2-7, with TRBD1 identical over 8 bases. CDR3 DNA: TGTGCCAGCAGCTTGACAGGGACAGGCTACGAGCAGTACTTC. As protein: CASSLTGTGYEQYF.